The TCR beta chain described here comes from a study of beta chain features in type 1 diabetes. V lost 2 bases and J lost 3; bases outside the gene matches: 4. Germline CDR1 GTSNPN, CDR2 SVGIG (reference sequence). This CDR3 is built from 14 residues. In this sample, this clone turned up a few times. Reverse transcribing all isolated RNA meant expressed TCRB transcripts were sequenced. Assay: immunoSEQ multiplex PCR; the TCRdb copy retains only in-frame clones and omits some. The sample holds hundreds of thousands of clones, 10% to 15% seen once. The sample was naive CD4+ T cells from blood. The chain couples TRBV30 to TRBJ2-7; 10 nucleotides line up with TRBD1. This clonotype was obtained from a man aged 18 to 29 in good health. DNA for the CDR3: TGTGCCTGGAGTAGGGACAGGGGACACTACGAGCAGTACTTC. Translating it yields CAWSRDRGHYEQYF. Full variable domain (missing parts from reference TRBV30 and TRBJ2-7): SQTIHQWPATLVQPVGSPLSLECTVEGTSNPNLYWYRQAAGRGLQLLFYSVGIGQISSEVPQNLSASRPQDRQFILSSKKLLLSDSGFYLCAWSRDRGHYEQYFGPGTRLTVT.